This T cell receptor (beta chain) was documented in a study of cytomegalovirus exposure and HLA in healthy donors. Study-wide context: The study placed around 85% of its 350 to 450 genotyped donors in the Caucasian-associated ancestry cluster.

60 Vbeta and 13 Jbeta primers were used in PCR. TCRdb keeps only in-frame clones here, not all; method: immunoSEQ multiplex PCR. The specimen's table records about 170,000 clones. Study-level results: A link between a missense DCLRE1C variant and TCR beta V- and J-gene trimming emerged from a later analysis. In vitro experiments confirmed that three CMV-associated chains were specific for CMV antigens. Indistinguishability led to the exclusion of some V segments, TRBV6-2 and TRBV6-3 included.

The V segment lost 6 bases and the J segment 6 bases; nucleotides outside the gene matches: 13. Germline V gene data show CDR1 as SGHNT and CDR2 as YENEEA. The length of the CDR3 is 17 residues. In the case of this clone: Its specificity is unknown.

The source of this sequence is a woman younger than 35 in good health and CMV-seropositive. The specimen sequenced was PBMCs. This chain joins TRBV11-3 and TRBJ2-3, with 12 bases identical to TRBD2. For the CDR3, the DNA is TGTGCCAGCAGTTTTGGACTAGCGGGGCCCAAGGCGGATACGCAGTATTTT. It encodes CASSFGLAGPKADTQYF.